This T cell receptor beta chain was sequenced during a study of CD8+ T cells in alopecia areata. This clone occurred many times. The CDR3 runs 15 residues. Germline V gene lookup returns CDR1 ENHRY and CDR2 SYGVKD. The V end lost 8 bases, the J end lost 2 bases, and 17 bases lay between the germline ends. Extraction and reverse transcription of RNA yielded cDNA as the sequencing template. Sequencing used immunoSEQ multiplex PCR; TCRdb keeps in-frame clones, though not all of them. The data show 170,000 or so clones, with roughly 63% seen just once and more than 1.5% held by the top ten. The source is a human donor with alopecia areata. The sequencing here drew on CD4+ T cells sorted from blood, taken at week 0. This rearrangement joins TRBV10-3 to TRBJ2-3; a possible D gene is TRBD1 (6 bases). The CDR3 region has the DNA TGTGCCATCGGCGACAGGAGTGGAGCCACAGATACGCAGTATTTT. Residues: CAIGDRSGATDTQYF.